This TCR beta chain came from a study of response to subunit inactivated influenza vaccine. Study-level findings and limits: Only a handful of new T cells, the authors suggested, are recruited with each seasonal influenza vaccination.

This clonotype has more than one count but fewer than ten. Its antigen is undetermined. TCRdb called the RT-PCR reads again in MiXCR, with one record for every CDR3 protein. Among fewer than 600,000 distinct CDR3 sequences listed, more than 7% were seen once. The receptor comes from a man between 50 and 70 years old who received an inactivated influenza vaccine. The sequencing used PBMCs from blood, collected about 24 months after vaccination.

The CDR3 loop reads CASSQGVLAYEQYF. The DNA for the CDR3 is TGTGCCAGCAGCCAAGGGGTACTCGCCTACGAGCAGTACTTC. The genes are TRBV3-1 and TRBJ2-7; D gene unclear. The CDR3 totals 14 residues. In germline, CDR1 is LGHDT, CDR2 YNNKEL (reference sequence). Trimming left V 1 base short and J 2 bases short, with 9 bases between.